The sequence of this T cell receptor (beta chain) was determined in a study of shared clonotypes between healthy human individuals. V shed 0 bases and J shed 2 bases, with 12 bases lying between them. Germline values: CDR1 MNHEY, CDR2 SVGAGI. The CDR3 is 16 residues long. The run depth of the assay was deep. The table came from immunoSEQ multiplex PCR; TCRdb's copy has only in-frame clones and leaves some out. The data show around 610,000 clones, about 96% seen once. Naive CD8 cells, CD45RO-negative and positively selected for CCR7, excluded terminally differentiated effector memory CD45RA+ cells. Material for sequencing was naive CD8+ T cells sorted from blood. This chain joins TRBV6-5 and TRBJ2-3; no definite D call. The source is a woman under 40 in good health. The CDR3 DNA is TGTGCCAGCAGTTACTCGGTCGCTTTGGACACAGATACGCAGTATTTT. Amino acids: CASSYSVALDTDTQYF.